This note documents a single T cell receptor beta chain sequence. Its antigen is still unknown. The data were obtained in a study of shared clonotypes between healthy human individuals. Overall study: A donor's plate count was three for CD4 naive and three for CD4 memory; CD8 naive had two and CD8 memory one.

Several immunoSEQ 96-well plates shared each subset's DNA, each plate a replicate. Method: immunoSEQ multiplex PCR; TCRdb's copy keeps in-frame clones and lacks some. The sample includes about 2 million clones, 95% seen only once; the top ten take roughly 0.13%. Trimming stripped 8 bases from V and 0 bases from J, with 7 bases between. This CDR3 spans 12 amino acids. In germline, CDR1 is SNHLY, CDR2 FYNNEI. Regarding the study as a whole: Approximately 5.1% was the fraction of naive CD4 clonotypes found shared across several donors. Sampling covered blood only; tissue repertoires likely differ.

This receptor was taken from a man aged 18 to 30 in good health. Sequencing was performed on naive CD4+ T cells sorted from blood. Subset given: CD45RA+ positively selected. This sequence joins TRBV2 and TRBJ1-2; D is unresolved. In DNA form, the CDR3 reads TGTGCCAGCGACGTAACTAACTATGGCTACACCTTC. Translation gives CASDVTNYGYTF.